The clone carrying this T cell receptor beta chain has more than one count but fewer than ten. The data are from a study of T-cell memory formation after mild COVID-19. TCRdb used MiXCR to reprocess the 5' RACE reads, holding one entry per CDR3 protein. The sample has some 300,000 distinct CDR3 sequences; 19% are singletons. After removal of 5 bases from V and 6 bases from J, the junction contained 5 bases not matched to a gene. This CDR3 is 14 amino acids long. CDR1 and CDR2 from the germline V gene are SGHVS and FQNEAQ. The gene calls are TRBV7-8 and TRBJ2-1, with 9 bases fitting TRBD1. This sequence was found in a man younger than 35 who had mild COVID-19 (a few samples of this study predate the infection). Cell type and time point are not known. Sample: PBMCs or a T cell subset sorted from them (not recorded which). The DNA for the CDR3 is TGTGCCAGCAGCGCCAGGGACAGGGCCAATGAGCAGTTCTTC. It codes for CASSARDRANEQFF. Variable domain in full (rest from reference TRBV7-8 and TRBJ2-1): GAGVSQSPRYKVAKRGQDVALRCDPISGHVSLFWYQQALGQGPEFLTYFQNEAQLDKSGLPSDRFFAERPEGSVSTLKIQRTQQEDSAVYLCASSARDRANEQFFGPGTRLTVL.